The 11 T cell receptor beta chains in this list originate from one sample, sequenced in a study of vaccination effects on CD4 cells after COVID-19. Repertoires were generated with immunoSEQ multiplex PCR, while TCRdb's copy carries only in-frame clones and drops some. The sample includes tens of thousands of clones, 80% of them seen just once. These receptors have no identified antigens. Antigen-specific CD4+ T cells were expanded with viral peptide pools in the ViraFEST assay before sequencing. Isolating CD4+ T cells followed approximately nine days of culture. Vaccine recipients, nucleocapsid antibody negative, had no prior SARS-CoV-2 infection. Sample: CD4+ T cells from PBMCs cultured with SARS-CoV-2 spike peptides, taken before COVID-19 vaccination. The receptors originated from a human donor who received a COVID-19 vaccine.

There are a few counts of this clone. The rearrangement uses TRBV29-1 and TRBJ1-2, with D perhaps matching TRBD1 (6 bases). Trimming cost V 4 bases and J 3 bases, with 18 bases left between them. There are 15 residues in the CDR3. CDR1 is SQVTM, CDR2 ANQGSEA, per germline. CDR3 coding DNA: TGCAGCGTTGCCCTTTTTACAGGGTGGGACTATGGCTACACCTTC. Amino acid sequence: CSVALFTGWDYGYTF. The complete variable domain, with remaining parts taken from reference TRBV29-1 and TRBJ1-2, reads SAVISQKPSRDICQRGTSLTIQCQVDSQVTMMFWYRQQPGQSLTLIATANQGSEATYESGFVIDKFPISRPNLTFSTLTVSNMSPEDSSIYLCSVALFTGWDYGYTFGSGTRLTVV.

The gene calls are TRBV5-1 and TRBJ2-2; D remains unclear. Germline CDR1 reads SGHRS; CDR2 reads YFSETQ. CDR3 length: 16 residues. Trimming stripped 3 bases from V and 0 bases from J, with 12 bases between. The CDR3 bases are TGCGCCAGCAGCTCCCCCGTTGGAGCGAACACCGGGGAGCTGTTTTTT. It is translated as CASSSPVGANTGELFF.

The genes are TRBV4-1 and TRBJ2-5, with TRBD2 matching 7 bases. Germline CDR1 is MGHRA and CDR2 is YSYEKL. The CDR3 has 14 amino acids. V trimming: 4 bases; J trimming: 5 bases; junction bases outside the gene matches: 7. Here the CDR3 DNA reads TGCGCCAGCAGCCCCGGGGGGTTACGGGAGACCCAGTACTTC. It yields the protein CASSPGGLRETQYF.

This clone was counted between two and nine times. The V and J genes are TRBV3-1 (or the pseudogene TRBV3-2) and TRBJ1-4, with D possibly TRBD1 on 6 matching bases. Trimming stripped 4 bases from V and 8 bases from J, with 17 bases between. Per germline, CDR1 LGHDT and CDR2 YNNKEL (reference sequence). The length of the CDR3 is 15 residues. CDR3 nucleotide sequence: TGTGCCAGCAGCCGGACAGCAGGGGATTTCGAAAAACTGTTTTTT. Translated: CASSRTAGDFEKLFF.

In DNA, the CDR3 is TGTGCCAGCAGCCTTACCTGGACAGGGCGGAATGAGCAGTTCTTC. This translates into CASSLTWTGRNEQFF. This rearrangement joins TRBV9 to TRBJ2-1; TRBD1 matches at 8 bases. The germline gives CDR1 SGDLS, CDR2 YYNGEE. The CDR3 has 15 residues. V shed 4 bases and J 7 bases; nucleotides not matched to a gene: 10.

This chain links TRBV11-2 with TRBJ1-4, with no clear D. Germline CDR1 SGHAT, CDR2 FQNNGV. Trimming left V 0 bases short and J 6 bases short, with 14 bases between. The CDR3 spans 16 residues. CDR3 in DNA: TGTGCCAGCAGCTTAGATCAGGACTTGGCGTATGAAAAACTGTTTTTT. This codes for CASSLDQDLAYEKLFF.

The chain employs TRBV27 and TRBJ1-6, with TRBD1 as a possible D gene (6 bases). The CDR3 length is 15 residues. Germline V CDR1 and CDR2: MNHEY, SMNVEV (reference sequence). V was cut by 7 bases and J by 2 bases, with 12 bases left in between. CDR3 amino acids: CASTLQGPYNSPLHF. In DNA, the CDR3 is TGTGCCAGCACTCTACAGGGTCCCTATAATTCACCCCTCCACTTT.

This clone has a handful of counts. The V gene is TRBV3-1 (or the pseudogene TRBV3-2), the J gene TRBJ1-4; D not certain. The CDR3 consists of 13 residues. CDR1 and CDR2 from the germline V gene are LGHDT and YNNKEL (reference sequence). V was trimmed by 4 bases and J by 5 bases, leaving 8 bases between them. In DNA form, the CDR3 reads TGTGCCAGCAGCCCTAGGGAGAATGAAAAACTGTTTTTT. This encodes CASSPRENEKLFF.

In this sample, this clone turned up once. This chain joins TRBV10-3 and TRBJ1-1, with D possibly TRBD1 on 6 matching bases. The V gene's germline CDR1 is ENHRY and CDR2 SYGVKD. V was shortened by 8 bases and J by 5 bases, with 18 bases between the two germline ends. The length of the CDR3 is 14 residues. The CDR3 region has the DNA TGTGCCATCTCCACCCCGACAGGTAAAACTGAAGCTTTCTTT. The encoded protein is CAISTPTGKTEAFF.

V is TRBV30 and J is TRBJ1-2; D call uncertain. Germline V gives CDR1 GTSNPN, CDR2 SVGIG (reference sequence). V gave up 2 bases and J gave up 4 bases, with 8 bases separating them. The CDR3 is 12 residues long. The CDR3 sequence is CAWSPGSYGYTF. Written as DNA, the CDR3 is TGTGCCTGGAGTCCGGGGAGCTATGGCTACACCTTC.

The chain uses TRBV3-1 (or the pseudogene TRBV3-2) and TRBJ2-5; tentatively, D is TRBD1 or TRBD2 (5 bases each). The germline gives CDR1 LGHDT, CDR2 YNNKEL (reference sequence). The CDR3 contains 16 residues. V was trimmed by 1 base and J by 5 bases, leaving 17 bases between them. The CDR3 is CASSQGGHLWGETQYF. The CDR3 DNA reads TGTGCCAGCAGCCAAGGGGGCCATCTATGGGGGGAGACCCAGTACTTC.